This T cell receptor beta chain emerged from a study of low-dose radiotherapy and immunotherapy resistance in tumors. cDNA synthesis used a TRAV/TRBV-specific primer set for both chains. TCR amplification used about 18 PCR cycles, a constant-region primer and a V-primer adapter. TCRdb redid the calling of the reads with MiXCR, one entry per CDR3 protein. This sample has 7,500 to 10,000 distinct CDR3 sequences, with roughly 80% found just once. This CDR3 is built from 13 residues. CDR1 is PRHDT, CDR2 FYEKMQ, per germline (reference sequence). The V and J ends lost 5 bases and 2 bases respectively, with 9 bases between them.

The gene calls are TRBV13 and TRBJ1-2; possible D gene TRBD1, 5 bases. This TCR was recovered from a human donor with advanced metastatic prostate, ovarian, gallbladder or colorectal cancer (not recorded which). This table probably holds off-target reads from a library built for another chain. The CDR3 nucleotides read TGTGCCAGCAGCGGGGACGGAAACTATGGCTACACCTTC. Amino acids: CASSGDGNYGYTF.